These T cell receptor beta chains were read from a single sample in a study of radiotherapy plus CTLA-4 blockade in lung cancer. Produced via immunoSEQ multiplex PCR; TCRdb's table is partial and in-frame only. The table lists some 94,000 clones, roughly 80% of them singletons. This material consisted of peripheral blood, taken from a patient treated with radiotherapy plus ipilimumab. The receptors come from a human donor with non-small cell lung cancer that progressed on radiotherapy plus ipilimumab. Both conserved end residues are part of each CDR3. The D gene is left open where the match is weak. Size is stated for part of the rows, as once, few or many counts, or as a class when the clone is expanded.

TRBV15	-	-	TRBJ2-1	TGTGCCACCAGCAGAGATAGCGAGCAGTTCTTC	CATSRDSEQFF
TRBV6-4	TRBD2	-	TRBJ2-1	TGTGCCAGCAGTGACTCAGGGCTAGCGGGAGTCCGGGTTAATGAGCAGTTCTTC	CASSDSGLAGVRVNEQFF
TRBV7-2	-	-	TRBJ2-2	TGTGCCAGCAGCTCCTACACCGGGGAGCTGTTTTTT	CASSSYTGELFF
TRBV5-6	-	-	TRBJ2-7	TGTGCCAGCGCTGGGGGACCGACGAACTCCTACGAGCAGTACTTC	CASAGGPTNSYEQYF
TRBV4-1	TRBD2	-	TRBJ2-1	TGCGCCAGCAGACCATTAGCGGGAATTAGTGGTGAGCAGTTCTTC	CASRPLAGISGEQFF
TRBV5-1	-	-	TRBJ2-3	TGCGCCAGCAGCTTGGACAACCCAAGCACAGATACGCAGTATTTT	CASSLDNPSTDTQYF
TRBV7-2	TRBD2	-	TRBJ2-1	TGTGCCAGCAGCTGGACTAGCGGCGGAAATGAGCAGTTCTTC	CASSWTSGGNEQFF
TRBV28	-	-	TRBJ2-7	TGTGCCAGCAGTCTCCCCCTCGGTGGGCTGTCCTCCTACGAGCAGTACTTC	CASSLPLGGLSSYEQYF
TRBV5-4	-	-	TRBJ1-5	TGTGCCAGCAGCTTGGATCTGGGGAGCAATCAGCCCCAGCATTTT	CASSLDLGSNQPQHF
TRBV5-1	TRBD1	-	TRBJ2-3	TGCGCCAGCAGCCTACAGGGGTCGAACACAGATACGCAGTATTTT	CASSLQGSNTDTQYF
TRBV19	TRBD1	-	TRBJ1-2	TGTGCCAGTAGTATCCGGACAGGCCGTGGCTACACCTTC	CASSIRTGRGYTF
TRBV11-2	-	-	TRBJ2-1	TGTGCCAGCAGCACCTTTGGGACTTATTACAATGAGCAGTTCTTC	CASSTFGTYYNEQFF
TRBV27	TRBD1	few	TRBJ1-2	TGTGCCAGCAGTTCCCGGGACAGGGGGTATGATGGCTACACCTTC	CASSSRDRGYDGYTF
TRBV4-1	-	-	TRBJ2-7	TGCGCCAGCAGCCAAGTTCCGGGGGATAGCTCCTACGAGCAGTACTTC	CASSQVPGDSSYEQYF
TRBV6-4	TRBD1	-	TRBJ2-1	TGTGCCAGCAGCGCTAGGGACAGGGTGAGGGATGAGCAGTTCTTC	CASSARDRVRDEQFF
TRBV5-5	-	-	TRBJ2-1	TGTGCCAGCAGCTTGTCCTACAATGAGCAGTTCTTC	CASSLSYNEQFF
TRBV6-1	TRBD2	-	TRBJ2-1	TGTGCCAGCAGTGACCGCACTAGCGGGAGGGCCTACAATGAGCAGTTCTTC	CASSDRTSGRAYNEQFF
TRBV28	-	-	TRBJ2-5	TGTGCCAGCTGTGGGCGAGAGACCCAGTACTTC	CASCGRETQYF
TRBV6-4	-	-	TRBJ1-4	TGTGCCAGCAGTGACGGGTCCGGGAATGAAAAACTGTTTTTT	CASSDGSGNEKLFF
TRBV10-3	TRBD2	-	TRBJ2-1	TGTGCCATCAGTGGGGACCCAGGGACTAGCAGTCACAATGAGCAGTTCTTC	CAISGDPGTSSHNEQFF
TRBV5-4	TRBD2	-	TRBJ2-3	TGTGCCAGCAGCTTGGATGGGGGGGTAGATACGCAGTATTTT	CASSLDGGVDTQYF
TRBV11-2	TRBD2	-	TRBJ2-7	TGTGCCAGCAGCCCCCGGACTAGCGGCCCCTACGAGCAGTACTTC	CASSPRTSGPYEQYF
TRBV27	-	-	TRBJ2-5	TGTGCCAGCATCATGGGGGAGACCCAGTACTTC	CASIMGETQYF
TRBV2	TRBD1	-	TRBJ2-7	TGTGCCAGCAGTGAGGGTACAGGGGTCGAGCAGTACTTC	CASSEGTGVEQYF
TRBV5-1	-	-	TRBJ2-5	TGCGCCAGCAGCGGGACGGGTACGGGGGAGACCCAGTACTTC	CASSGTGTGETQYF
TRBV5-8	TRBD1	-	TRBJ1-2	TGTGCCAGCAGCCGACAGGGGAACTATGGCTACACCTTC	CASSRQGNYGYTF
TRBV9	-	-	TRBJ1-1	TGTGCCAGCAGCGCCTCACCCCAGAACACTGAAGCTTTCTTT	CASSASPQNTEAFF
TRBV4-1	TRBD2	once	TRBJ2-5	TGCGCCAGCAGCCCATTTAGCGGGAGTGAGACCCAGTACTTC	CASSPFSGSETQYF
TRBV28	TRBD1	-	TRBJ2-1	TGTGCCAGCAGTTCCCGGGACAGCTATTACAATGAGCAGTTCTTC	CASSSRDSYYNEQFF
TRBV2	-	-	TRBJ2-2	TGTGCCAGCAGTCGTACAGGGTTGAACACCGGGGAGCTGTTTTTT	CASSRTGLNTGELFF
TRBV28	TRBD2	-	TRBJ2-7	TGTGCCAGCAAGCCCCTAGGACTAGCGAACTCCTACGAGCAGTACTTC	CASKPLGLANSYEQYF
TRBV28	TRBD2	-	TRBJ2-5	TGTGCCAGCAAGGGACTAAACCAAGAGACCCAGTACTTC	CASKGLNQETQYF
TRBV7-9	-	few	TRBJ1-1	TGTGCCAGCAGCTTTGTTGGGGCGGAAACTGAAGCTTTCTTT	CASSFVGAETEAFF